This T cell receptor (beta chain) is from a study of blood T cell repertoires in COVID-19. At the level of the study: The study drew acute and convalescent COVID-19 samples from the United States, Italy and Spain. PBMCs, B-cell-depleted T cells, or T cells were the source of the cDNA or gDNA that made up the material.

Seattle enrolled patients during active infection and tracked them longitudinally. V gave up 5 bases and J gave up 8 bases, with 16 bases separating them. The CDR3 is 14 residues long. The germline V gene has CDR1 SGHNT and CDR2 YENEEA. Authors' data handling: Counts of nucleated cells, estimated from reference gene primer amplification, were obtained. Produced via immunoSEQ multiplex PCR; TCRdb's table is partial and in-frame only. The V and J calls and clone size were taken over from that table, and D and trimming were inferred from the DNA. The sample records 200,000 to 300,000 clones, around 90% being singletons.

The receptor's source is a man under 40 with COVID-19, enrolled during active disease. Sequencing was done on a sample of peripheral blood. The J gene is TRBJ2-1, the V gene TRBV11-3, with a weak D call TRBD1 (6 bases). The CDR3 region is CASSLQGSKDEQFF. The CDR3 DNA sequence: TGTGCCAGCAGCCTACAGGGATCAAAAGATGAGCAGTTCTTC.